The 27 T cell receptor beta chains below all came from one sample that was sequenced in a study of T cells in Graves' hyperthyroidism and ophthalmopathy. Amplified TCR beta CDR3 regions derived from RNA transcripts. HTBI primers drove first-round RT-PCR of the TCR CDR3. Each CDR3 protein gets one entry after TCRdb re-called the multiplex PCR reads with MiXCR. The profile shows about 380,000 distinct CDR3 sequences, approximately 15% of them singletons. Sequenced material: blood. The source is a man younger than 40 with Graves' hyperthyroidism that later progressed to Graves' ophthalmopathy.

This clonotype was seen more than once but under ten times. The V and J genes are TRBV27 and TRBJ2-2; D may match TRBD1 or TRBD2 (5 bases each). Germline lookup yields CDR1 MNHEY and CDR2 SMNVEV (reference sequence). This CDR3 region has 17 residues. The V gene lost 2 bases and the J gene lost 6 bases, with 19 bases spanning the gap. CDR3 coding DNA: TGTGCCAGCAGTTTACGGTTAGGGACCCCCCTAGCCGGGGAGCTGTTTTTT. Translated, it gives CASSLRLGTPLAGELFF.

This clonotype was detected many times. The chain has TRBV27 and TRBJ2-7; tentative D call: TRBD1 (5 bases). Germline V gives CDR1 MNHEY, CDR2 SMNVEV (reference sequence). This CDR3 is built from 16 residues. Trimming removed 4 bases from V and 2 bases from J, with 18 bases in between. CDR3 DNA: TGTGCCAGCAGTTCGGAGATGACAGTGGCAGCCTACGAGCAGTACTTC. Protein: CASSSEMTVAAYEQYF.

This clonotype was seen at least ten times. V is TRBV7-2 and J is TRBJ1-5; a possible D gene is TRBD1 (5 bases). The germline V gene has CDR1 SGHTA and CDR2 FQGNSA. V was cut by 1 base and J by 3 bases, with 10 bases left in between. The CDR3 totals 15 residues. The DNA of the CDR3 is TGTGCCAGCAGCTTAGTGTTGGGGGTCAATCAGCCCCAGCATTTT. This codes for CASSLVLGVNQPQHF. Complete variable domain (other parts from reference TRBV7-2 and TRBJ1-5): GAGVSQSPSNKVTEKGKDVELRCDPISGHTALYWYRQSLGQGLEFLIYFQGNSAPDKSGLPSDRFSAERTGGSVSTLTIQRTQQEDSAVYLCASSLVLGVNQPQHFGDGTRLSIL.

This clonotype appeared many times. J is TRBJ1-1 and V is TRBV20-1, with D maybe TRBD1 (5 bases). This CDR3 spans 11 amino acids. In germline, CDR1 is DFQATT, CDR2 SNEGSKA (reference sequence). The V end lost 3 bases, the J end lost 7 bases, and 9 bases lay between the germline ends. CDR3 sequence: CSARKGLEAFF. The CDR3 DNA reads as TGCAGTGCTAGGAAGGGGCTTGAAGCTTTCTTT.

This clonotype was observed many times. The CDR3 nucleotides are TGTGCCAGCAGCTTGTATCAAAATACGCAGTATTTT. It specifies CASSLYQNTQYF. This chain uses TRBV11-2 with TRBJ2-3; D is undetermined. V lost 3 bases, J lost 7 bases, and 8 bases lay in between. Germline CDR1 is SGHAT and CDR2 is FQNNGV. There are 12 residues in the CDR3.

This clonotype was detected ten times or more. CDR3 in amino acids: CSARKVARETQYF. DNA of the CDR3: TGCAGTGCTAGGAAAGTAGCGAGGGAGACCCAGTACTTC. The chain has TRBV20-1 and TRBJ2-5, with D perhaps matching TRBD2 (5 bases). The CDR3 has 13 amino acids. Deletions cut 3 bases from V and 5 bases from J, with 13 bases between. Germline assignment: CDR1 DFQATT and CDR2 SNEGSKA (reference sequence).

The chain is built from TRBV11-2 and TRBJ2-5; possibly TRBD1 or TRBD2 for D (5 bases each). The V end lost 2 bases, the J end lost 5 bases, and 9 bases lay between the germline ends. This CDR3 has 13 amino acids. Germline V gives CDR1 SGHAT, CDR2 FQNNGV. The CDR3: CASSLSGDETQYF. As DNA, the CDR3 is TGTGCCAGCAGCTTATCTGGGGACGAGACCCAGTACTTC.

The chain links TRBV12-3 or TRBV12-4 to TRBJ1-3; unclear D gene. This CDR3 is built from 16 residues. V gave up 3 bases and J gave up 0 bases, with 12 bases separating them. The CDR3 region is CASSFGQALSGNTIYF. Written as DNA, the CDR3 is TGTGCCAGCAGTTTCGGGCAGGCCCTCTCTGGAAACACCATATATTTT.

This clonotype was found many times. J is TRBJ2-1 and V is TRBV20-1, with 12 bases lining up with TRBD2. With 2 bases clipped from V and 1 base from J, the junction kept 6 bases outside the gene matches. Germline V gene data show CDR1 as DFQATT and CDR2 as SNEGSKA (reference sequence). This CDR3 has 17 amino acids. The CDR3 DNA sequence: TGCAGTGCTAGACCTAGCGGGGGGGCCCGGTCCTACAATGAGCAGTTCTTC. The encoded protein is CSARPSGGARSYNEQFF.

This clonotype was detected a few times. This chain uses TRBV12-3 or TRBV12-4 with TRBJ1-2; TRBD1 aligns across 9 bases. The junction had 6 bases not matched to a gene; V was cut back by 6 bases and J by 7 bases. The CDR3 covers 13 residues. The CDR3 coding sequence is TGTGCCAGCAGCCGGGACAGGGTTGCTGGCTACACCTTC. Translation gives CASSRDRVAGYTF.

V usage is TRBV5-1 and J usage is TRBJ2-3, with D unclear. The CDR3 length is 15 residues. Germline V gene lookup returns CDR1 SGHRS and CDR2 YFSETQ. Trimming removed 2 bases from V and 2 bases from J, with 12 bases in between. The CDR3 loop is CASSFEKPATDTQYF. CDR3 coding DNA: TGCGCCAGCAGCTTTGAAAAGCCCGCCACAGATACGCAGTATTTT.

The DNA for the CDR3 is TGTGCCAGTAGTATAGATTTACAGGGGAACACTGAAGCTTTCTTT. The encoded protein is CASSIDLQGNTEAFF. The genes are TRBV19 and TRBJ1-1; possibly TRBD1 for D (6 bases). CDR3 length: 15 amino acids. The germline V gene has CDR1 LNHDA and CDR2 SQIVND (reference sequence). V was pared by 0 bases and J by 1 base, with 9 bases between. Supplemented by reference TRBV19 and TRBJ1-1, the full variable domain reads DGGITQSPKYLFRKEGQNVTLSCEQNLNHDAMYWYRQDPGQGLRLIYYSQIVNDFQKGDIAEGYSVSREKKESFPLTVTSAQKNPTAFYLCASSIDLQGNTEAFFGQGTRLTVV.

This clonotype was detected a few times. CDR3 in amino acids: CASSLRPAPGVNEQFF. The CDR3 coding sequence is TGTGCCAGCAGCTTAAGGCCGGCTCCTGGGGTGAATGAGCAGTTCTTC. The chain couples TRBV7-3 to TRBJ2-1; D gene ambiguous. The CDR3 is 16 residues long. CDR1 is SGHTA and CDR2 is FQGTGA in the germline V gene. Trimming shortened V by 1 base and J by 7 bases, and 17 bases separated the two germline ends.

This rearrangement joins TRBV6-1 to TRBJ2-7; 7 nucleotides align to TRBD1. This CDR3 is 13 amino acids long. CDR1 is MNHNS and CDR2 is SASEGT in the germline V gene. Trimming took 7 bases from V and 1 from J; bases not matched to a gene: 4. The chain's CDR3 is CASTYRGSYEQYF. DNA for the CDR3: TGTGCCAGCACCTACAGGGGTTCCTACGAGCAGTACTTC.

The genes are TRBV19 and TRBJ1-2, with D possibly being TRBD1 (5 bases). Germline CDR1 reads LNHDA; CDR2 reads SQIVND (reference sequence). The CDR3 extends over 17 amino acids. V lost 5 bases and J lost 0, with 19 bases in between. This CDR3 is CASSRGDGGTSNYGYTF. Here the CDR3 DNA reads TGTGCCAGTAGTCGTGGAGACGGAGGGACCTCTAACTATGGCTACACCTTC.

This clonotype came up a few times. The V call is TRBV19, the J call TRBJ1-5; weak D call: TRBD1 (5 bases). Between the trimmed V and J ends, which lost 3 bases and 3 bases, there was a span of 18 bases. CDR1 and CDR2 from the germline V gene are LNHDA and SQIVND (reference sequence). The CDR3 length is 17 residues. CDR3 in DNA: TGTGCCAGTAGTATCGGACTCCAGGGAGCCACCAATCAGCCCCAGCATTTT. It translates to CASSIGLQGATNQPQHF.

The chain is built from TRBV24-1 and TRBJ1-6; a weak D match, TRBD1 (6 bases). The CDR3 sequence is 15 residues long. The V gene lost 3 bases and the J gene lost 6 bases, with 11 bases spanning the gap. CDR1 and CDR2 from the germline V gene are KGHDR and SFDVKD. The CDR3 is CATSDPGTPNSPLHF. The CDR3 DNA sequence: TGTGCCACCAGTGATCCGGGGACACCTAATTCACCCCTCCACTTT.

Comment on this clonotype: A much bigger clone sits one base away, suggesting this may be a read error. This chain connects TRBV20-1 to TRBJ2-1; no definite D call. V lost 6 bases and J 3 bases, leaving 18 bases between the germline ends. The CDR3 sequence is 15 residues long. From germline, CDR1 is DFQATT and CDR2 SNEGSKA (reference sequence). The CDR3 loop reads CSAPRARTFYNEQFF. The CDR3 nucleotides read TGCAGTGCCCCTCGCGCCCGAACATTCTACAATGAGCAGTTCTTC.

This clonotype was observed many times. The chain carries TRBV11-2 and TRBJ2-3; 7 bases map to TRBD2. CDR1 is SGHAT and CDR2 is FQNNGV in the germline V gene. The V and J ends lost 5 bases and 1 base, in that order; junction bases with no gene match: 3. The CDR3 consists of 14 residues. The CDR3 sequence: CASSPAGRTDTQYF. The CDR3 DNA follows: TGTGCCAGCAGCCCAGCGGGGCGCACAGATACGCAGTATTTT.

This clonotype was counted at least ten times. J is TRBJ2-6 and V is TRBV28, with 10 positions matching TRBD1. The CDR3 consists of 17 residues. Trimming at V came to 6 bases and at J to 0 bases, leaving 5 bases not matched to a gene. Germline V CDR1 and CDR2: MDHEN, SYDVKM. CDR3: CASRAGTGDSGANVLTF. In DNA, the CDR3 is TGTGCCAGCAGGGCCGGGACAGGGGACTCTGGGGCCAACGTCCTGACTTTC.

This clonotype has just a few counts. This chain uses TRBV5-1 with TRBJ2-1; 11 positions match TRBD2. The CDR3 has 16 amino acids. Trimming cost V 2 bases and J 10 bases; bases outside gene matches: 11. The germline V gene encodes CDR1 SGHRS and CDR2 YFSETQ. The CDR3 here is CASSLAGLAGTTEQFF. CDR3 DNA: TGCGCCAGCAGCTTAGCCGGACTAGCGGGCACCACCGAGCAGTTCTTC.

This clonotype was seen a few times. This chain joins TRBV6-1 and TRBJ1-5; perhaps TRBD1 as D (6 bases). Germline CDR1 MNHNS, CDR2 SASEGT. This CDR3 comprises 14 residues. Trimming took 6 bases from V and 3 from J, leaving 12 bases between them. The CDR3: CASRKQGYNQPQHF. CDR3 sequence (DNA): TGTGCCAGCAGAAAACAGGGTTACAATCAGCCCCAGCATTTT.

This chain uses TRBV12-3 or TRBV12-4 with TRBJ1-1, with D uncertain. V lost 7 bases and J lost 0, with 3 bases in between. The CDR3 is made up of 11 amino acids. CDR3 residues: CASKLNTEAFF. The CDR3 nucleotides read TGTGCCAGCAAATTGAACACTGAAGCTTTCTTT.

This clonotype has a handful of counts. CDR3 in amino acids: CASSIPTSGGANTQYF. The DNA for the CDR3 is TGTGCCAGCAGTATTCCGACTAGCGGGGGGGCAAATACGCAGTATTTT. The rearrangement links TRBV28 to TRBJ2-3; 14 nucleotides line up with TRBD2. This CDR3 has 16 amino acids. Germline lookup yields CDR1 MDHEN and CDR2 SYDVKM. The J segment lost 7 bases and the V segment lost 5 bases, leaving 8 bases of the junction unmatched.

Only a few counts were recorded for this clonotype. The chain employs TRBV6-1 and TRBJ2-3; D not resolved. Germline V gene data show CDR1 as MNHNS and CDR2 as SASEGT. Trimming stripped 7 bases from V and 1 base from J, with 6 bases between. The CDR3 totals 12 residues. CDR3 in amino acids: CASNSGTDTQYF. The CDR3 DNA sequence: TGTGCCAGCAATTCGGGCACAGATACGCAGTATTTT.

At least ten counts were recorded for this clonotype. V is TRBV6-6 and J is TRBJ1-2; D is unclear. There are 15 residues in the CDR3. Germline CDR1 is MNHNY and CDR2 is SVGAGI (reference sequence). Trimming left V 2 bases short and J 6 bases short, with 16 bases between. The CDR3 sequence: CASSYVGRPRDGYTF. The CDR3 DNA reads TGTGCCAGCAGTTACGTGGGCAGGCCTCGGGATGGCTACACCTTC.

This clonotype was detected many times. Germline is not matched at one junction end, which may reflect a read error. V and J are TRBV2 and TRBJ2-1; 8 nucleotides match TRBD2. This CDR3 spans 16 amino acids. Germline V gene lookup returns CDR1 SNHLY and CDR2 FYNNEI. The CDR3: CASSERLAGSYNEQFF. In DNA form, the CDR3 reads TGTGCCAGCAGTGAAAGGTTAGCGGGGTCCTACAATGAACAGTTCTTC.